The 8 T cell receptor beta chains below were found in one sample sequenced in a study of cytomegalovirus exposure and HLA in healthy donors (dated by TCRdb to 2015 to 2018). Receptors were amplified or captured by the immunoSEQ multiplex PCR assay. For the multiplex PCR, a mixture combining 60 forward primers for TCR Vbeta segments and 13 reverse primers for TCR Jbeta segments was used. This is the immuneACCESS table as TCRdb keeps it, with only in-frame sequences that have V and J called. A part of the clones is gone; compared with another copy, unresolved V genes explain less than half, and the rest is unexplained. The sample table records 60,000 to 85,000 clones; more than 75% of these occur just once. Clones ranked in the top ten supply 3.4% of the sample. The specimen sequenced was PBMCs. Receptors originate from a man aged 40-55 years in good health and CMV-seronegative.

The CDR3 here is CASGRNQQEDSPLHF. In DNA form, the CDR3 reads TGTGCTAGTGGCCGAAACCAACAGGAAGATTCACCCCTCCACTTT. The rearrangement uses TRBV12-5 and TRBJ1-6; the D gene is possibly TRBD1 (5 bases). The germline V and J ends were trimmed by 6 bases and 8 bases, with 17 bases remaining between them. The germline CDR1 and CDR2 sequences are LGHNT and FRNRAP. CDR3 size: 15 residues.

The chain has TRBV5-4 and TRBJ2-3; TRBD2 might be the D (5 bases). The CDR3 loop spans 15 amino acids. Per the germline V gene, CDR1 is SGHNT and CDR2 is YYREEE (reference sequence). Trimming pared 4 bases from V and 3 bases from J, leaving 15 bases between. The DNA of the CDR3 is TGTGCCAGCAGCCTCGACCAACGAGGGACAGATACGCAGTATTTT. Translation: CASSLDQRGTDTQYF.

The V call is TRBV5-1, the J call TRBJ1-3, with a possible D match to TRBD1 (6 bases). There are 15 residues in the CDR3. Germline assignment: CDR1 SGHRS and CDR2 YFSETQ. Trimming shortened V by 4 bases and J by 0 bases, and 11 bases separated the two germline ends. Here the CDR3 reads CASSLGQTSGNTIYF. In DNA form, the CDR3 reads TGCGCCAGCAGCCTTGGACAGACCTCTGGAAACACCATATATTTT. The full variable domain, its missing parts supplied by reference TRBV5-1 and TRBJ1-3, is KAGVTQTPRYLIKTRGQQVTLSCSPISGHRSVSWYQQTPGQGLQFLFEYFSETQRNKGNFPGRFSGRQFSNSRSEMNVSTLELGDSALYLCASSLGQTSGNTIYFGEGSWLTVV.

The chain is built from TRBV5-1 and TRBJ2-3; 10 positions match TRBD1. Per the germline V gene, CDR1 is SGHRS and CDR2 is YFSETQ. The V gene end was trimmed by 4 bases and the J gene end by 0 bases; junction bases not matched to a gene: 5. The CDR3 consists of 16 residues. The CDR3 region is CASSPDRGLSTDTQYF. The CDR3 nucleotides are TGCGCCAGCAGCCCAGACAGGGGGCTAAGCACAGATACGCAGTATTTT.

CDR3 residues: CANINSGGCNEQYF. CDR3 in DNA: TGTGCCAACATTAACTCAGGGGGCTGCAACGAGCAGTACTTC. The chain recombines TRBV21-1 with TRBJ2-7; the table's D call TRBD1 went unverified against the DNA. TRBV21-1 is shown as a pseudogene. The CDR3 loop spans 14 amino acids.

The gene calls are TRBV18 and TRBJ1-1; no clear D gene. V shed 4 bases and J shed 1 base, with 22 bases lying between them. Per germline, CDR1 KGHSH and CDR2 LQKENI. This CDR3 has 18 residues. CDR3 in amino acids: CASSRNVMLEGGNTEAFF. The CDR3 nucleotides read TGTGCCAGCTCACGAAACGTGATGTTAGAAGGAGGGAACACTGAAGCTTTCTTT.

The chain joins TRBV10-3 to TRBJ1-1; the D gene is possibly TRBD1 (5 bases). The germline V gene encodes CDR1 ENHRY and CDR2 SYGVKD. This CDR3 has 16 residues. Trimming stripped 8 bases from V and 0 bases from J, with 19 bases between. In nucleotides, the CDR3 is TGTGCCATCCGAACGGGGGGATCGATGATGAACACTGAAGCTTTCTTT. Translating it yields CAIRTGGSMMNTEAFF.

This chain links TRBV14 with TRBJ2-2; D is perhaps TRBD1 (5 bases). Per germline, CDR1 SGHDN and CDR2 FVKESK. V gave up 4 bases and J gave up 7 bases, with 10 bases separating them. CDR3 length equals 13 residues. The CDR3 coding sequence is TGTGCCAGCAGCCCCAGGGTTGGCGGGGAGCTGTTTTTT. Translated: CASSPRVGGELFF.